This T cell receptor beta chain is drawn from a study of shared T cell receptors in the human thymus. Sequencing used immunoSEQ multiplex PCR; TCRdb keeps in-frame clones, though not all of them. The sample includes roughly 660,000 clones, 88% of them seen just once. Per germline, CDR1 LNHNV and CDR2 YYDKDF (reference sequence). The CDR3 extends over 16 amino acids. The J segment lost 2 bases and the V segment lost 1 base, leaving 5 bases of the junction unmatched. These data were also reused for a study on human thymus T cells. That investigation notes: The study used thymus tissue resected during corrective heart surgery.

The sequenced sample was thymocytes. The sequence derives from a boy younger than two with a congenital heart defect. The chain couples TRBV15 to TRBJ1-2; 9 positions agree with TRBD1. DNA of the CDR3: TGTGCCACCAGCAGAGTGGGGGGGACAGGGAACTATGGCTACACCTTC. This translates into CATSRVGGTGNYGYTF.